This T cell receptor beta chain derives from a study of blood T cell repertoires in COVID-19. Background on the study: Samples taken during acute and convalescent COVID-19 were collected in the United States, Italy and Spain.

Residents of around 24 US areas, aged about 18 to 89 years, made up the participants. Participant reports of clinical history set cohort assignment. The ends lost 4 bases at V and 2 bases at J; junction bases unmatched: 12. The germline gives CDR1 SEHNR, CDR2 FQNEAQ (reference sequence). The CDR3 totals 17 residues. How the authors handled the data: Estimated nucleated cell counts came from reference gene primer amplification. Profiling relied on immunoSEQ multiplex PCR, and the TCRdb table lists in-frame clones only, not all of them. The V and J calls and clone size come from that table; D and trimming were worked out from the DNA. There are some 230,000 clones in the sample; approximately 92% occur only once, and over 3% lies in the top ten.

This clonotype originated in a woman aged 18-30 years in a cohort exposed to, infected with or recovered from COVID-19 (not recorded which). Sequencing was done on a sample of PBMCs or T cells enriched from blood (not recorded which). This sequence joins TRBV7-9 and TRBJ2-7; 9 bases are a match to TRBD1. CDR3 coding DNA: TGTGCCAGCAGCTCTGTTAGGCCGGGACAGGGCACCTACGAGCAGTACTTC. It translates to CASSSVRPGQGTYEQYF.